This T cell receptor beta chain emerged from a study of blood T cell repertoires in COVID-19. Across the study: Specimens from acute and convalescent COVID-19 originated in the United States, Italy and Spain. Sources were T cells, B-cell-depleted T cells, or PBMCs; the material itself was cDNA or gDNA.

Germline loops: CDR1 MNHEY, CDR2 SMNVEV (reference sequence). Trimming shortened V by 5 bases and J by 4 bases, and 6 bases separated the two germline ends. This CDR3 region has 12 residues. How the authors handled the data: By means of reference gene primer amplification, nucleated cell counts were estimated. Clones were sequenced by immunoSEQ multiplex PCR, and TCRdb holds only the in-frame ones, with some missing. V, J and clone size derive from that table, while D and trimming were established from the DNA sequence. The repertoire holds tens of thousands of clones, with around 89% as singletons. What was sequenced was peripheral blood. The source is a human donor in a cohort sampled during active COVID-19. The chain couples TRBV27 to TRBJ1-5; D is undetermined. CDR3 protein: CASSDSNQPQHF. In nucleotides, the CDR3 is TGTGCCAGCAGTGACTCAAATCAGCCCCAGCATTTT.